The rows below give T cell receptor beta chains drawn from one sample of a study of blood T cell repertoires in COVID-19. The protocol was immunoSEQ multiplex PCR, while the TCRdb copy is restricted to in-frame clones and leaves out a portion. In the table there are approximately 160,000 clones, approximately 79% of which are singletons. The sequenced material came from PBMCs or T cells enriched from blood (not recorded which). These receptors were collected from a man over 45 who had recovered from COVID-19. CDR3s include the opening cysteine and the closing phenylalanine or tryptophan. The D gene is left open where the match is weak. Only some rows state a clone size, as once, few, many or a class for expanded clones.

TRBJ2-1 | . | . | TRBV5-3 | TGTGCCAGAAGCTGGGGCCTAGACGATGAGCAGTTCTTC | CARSWGLDDEQFF
TRBJ2-7 | . | . | TRBV12-3/TRBV12-4 | TGTGCCAGCAGTTTAGCTATTCCCTACGAGCAGTACTTC | CASSLAIPYEQYF
TRBJ2-7 | . | . | TRBV5-6 | TGTGCCAGCAACTATTGGGGCTCGGGGCAGGGGTCATACTACGAGCAGTACTTC | CASNYWGSGQGSYYEQYF
TRBJ1-1 | . | . | TRBV11-3 | TGTGCCAGCACTCCGGGTTCTGGGAACACTGAAGCTTTCTTT | CASTPGSGNTEAFF
TRBJ1-1 | . | . | TRBV27 | TGTGCCAGCAGGCGGGGGGCGGGTACTGAAGCTTTCTTT | CASRRGAGTEAFF
TRBJ1-5 | TRBD1 | . | TRBV19 | TGTGCCAGTAGCACGGACAGGGGGCATCAGCCCCAGCATTTT | CASSTDRGHQPQHF
TRBJ2-3 | TRBD2 | . | TRBV18 | TGTGCCAGCTCCCGAAACCCCGGGACTAGCGGAAATACGCAGTATTTT | CASSRNPGTSGNTQYF
TRBJ2-7 | . | . | TRBV6-5 | TGTGCCAGCACTTCTGTGACAGGAGGTTACGAGCAGTACTTC | CASTSVTGGYEQYF
TRBJ1-1 | TRBD1 | . | TRBV7-8 | TGTGCCAGCAGCCCGGACAGGATGAACACTGAAGCTTTCTTT | CASSPDRMNTEAFF
TRBJ2-6 | . | few | TRBV6-6 | TGTGCCAGCAGTTACGGGCTGTATGGGGCCAACGTCCTGACTTTC | CASSYGLYGANVLTF
TRBJ2-1 | . | few | TRBV7-3 | TGTGCCAGCAGCTTAGTACTTACCACCTACAATGAGCAGTTCTTC | CASSLVLTTYNEQFF
TRBJ1-1 | . | . | TRBV7-9 | TGTGCCAGCAGCTTAGATCTCACAGATGAAGCTTTCTTT | CASSLDLTDEAFF
TRBJ2-7 | TRBD1 | . | TRBV30 | TGTGCCTGGAGTGTAACGGGACAGAAGTTTTACGAGCAGTACTTC | CAWSVTGQKFYEQYF
TRBJ2-3 | TRBD2 | few | TRBV6-4 | TGTGCCAGCAGTTATAGCGGGAGCACAGATACGCAGTATTTT | CASSYSGSTDTQYF
TRBJ1-5 | . | . | TRBV30 | TGTGCCTGGAGCAGGGGCGGTAGCAATCAGCCCCAGCATTTT | CAWSRGGSNQPQHF
TRBJ1-3 | . | . | TRBV14 | TGTGCCAGCAGCCCGGACAGCCGCTCTGGAAACACCATATATTTT | CASSPDSRSGNTIYF
TRBJ1-2 | TRBD1 | once | TRBV12-3/TRBV12-4 | TGTGCCAGCAGGCCGGGACAGGTCTATGGCTACACCTTC | CASRPGQVYGYTF
TRBJ2-7 | . | . | TRBV10-3 | TGTGCCATCAGTGAGACCGAGTACGAGCAGTACTTC | CAISETEYEQYF
TRBJ2-7 | TRBD2 | . | TRBV7-8 | TGTGCCAGCAGCGATGGGACTAGCGGGTTTCACGAGCAGTACTTC | CASSDGTSGFHEQYF
TRBJ2-5 | TRBD2 | . | TRBV7-2 | TGTGCCAGCAGCTCAGGCTGGGTAGCGGGGGGGATAGAGACCCAGTACTTC | CASSSGWVAGGIETQYF
TRBJ1-1 | . | . | TRBV21-1 | TGTGCCAGCAGCAAATGTTCAGGGGGAATCACTGAAGCTTTCTTT | CASSKCSGGITEAFF
TRBJ1-1 | . | . | TRBV11-3 | TGTGCCAGCAGCTTAAGGGTGGGGCTAAACACTGAAGCTTTCTTT | CASSLRVGLNTEAFF
TRBJ1-2 | TRBD1 | . | TRBV18 | TGTGCCAGCTCTACAGGGGCGGGAAACTATGGCTACACCTTC | CASSTGAGNYGYTF
TRBJ2-7 | TRBD2 | . | TRBV5-1 | TGCGCCAGCAGCTTTGCTCCGAGCGGGGGGATCACCTACGAGCAGTACTTC | CASSFAPSGGITYEQYF
TRBJ1-1 | . | . | TRBV5-1 | TGCGCCAGCAGCTTGGATGATCCGCGCACTGAAGCTTTCTTT | CASSLDDPRTEAFF
TRBJ2-5 | . | . | TRBV6-5 | TGTGCCAGCAGATCCGGGACTGCTAAAGAGACCCAGTACTTC | CASRSGTAKETQYF
TRBJ2-7 | . | . | TRBV19 | TGTGCCAGTAGTCGGGGTCGCGGGTCCTACGAGCAGTACTTC | CASSRGRGSYEQYF
TRBJ1-2 | TRBD1 | . | TRBV25-1 | TGTGCCAGCAGTCCCCGGACAGGGGGCGGCTATGGCTACACCTTC | CASSPRTGGGYGYTF
TRBJ1-1 | . | . | TRBV27 | TGTGCCAGCAGTCCGCACAGGGAAGGCACTGAAGCTTTCTTT | CASSPHREGTEAFF
TRBJ1-5 | TRBD1 | few | TRBV18 | TGTGCCAGCTCACCAGGGGACAGGGCGAGCAATCAGCCCCAGCATTTT | CASSPGDRASNQPQHF
TRBJ1-2 | TRBD1 | few | TRBV18 | TGTGCCAGCTCACCACGCGACGGGGGACAGGGTTATGGCTACACCTTC | CASSPRDGGQGYGYTF
TRBJ1-1 | . | . | TRBV6-5 | TGTGCCAGCATGGGGCAGGGGAACACTGAAGCTTTCTTT | CASMGQGNTEAFF
TRBJ1-6 | . | . | TRBV5-1 | TGCGCCAGCAGCCTCACCCCAAGGGCGGGGGGTAATTCACCCCTCCACTTT | CASSLTPRAGGNSPLHF
TRBJ1-6 | . | . | TRBV6-2/TRBV6-3 | TGTGCCAGCAGTTACTATGACACGTCTAATTCACCCCTCCACTTT | CASSYYDTSNSPLHF
TRBJ2-2 | . | . | TRBV9 | TGTGCCAGCAGCGTAGAAAGGGGTCATAACACCGGGGAGCTGTTTTTT | CASSVERGHNTGELFF
TRBJ1-6 | . | . | TRBV7-2 | TGTGCCAGCAGCTTAGGGGGATCGGGGAATTCACCCCTCCACTTT | CASSLGGSGNSPLHF
TRBJ2-5 | . | . | TRBV7-9 | TGTGCCAGCAGCCCGAGGACTAAGATCGGCCAAGAGACCCAGTACTTC | CASSPRTKIGQETQYF
TRBJ2-5 | TRBD1 | . | TRBV25-1 | TGTGCCGCAGATACGGGACAGGGAAAAGAGACCCAGTACTTC | CAADTGQGKETQYF
TRBJ2-1 | . | few | TRBV6-5 | TGTGCCAGCAGCTTAAACAGGGTCAATGAGCAGTTCTTC | CASSLNRVNEQFF
TRBJ2-1 | TRBD2 | . | TRBV19 | TGTGCCAGTAGGAGACTAGCGGGGGACTACAATGAGCAGTTCTTC | CASRRLAGDYNEQFF
TRBJ1-2 | . | . | TRBV12-3/TRBV12-4 | TGTGCCAGCAGACCCGACAGAAACTATGGCTACACCTTC | CASRPDRNYGYTF
TRBJ1-1 | TRBD1 | . | TRBV5-1 | TGCGCCAGCAGCTTGACCGGGACAGCGAACACTGAAGCTTTCTTT | CASSLTGTANTEAFF
TRBJ2-1 | TRBD2 | . | TRBV2 | TGTGCCAGCAGTTGGACTAGCGGGGGGGCCGAGGAGCAGTTCTTC | CASSWTSGGAEEQFF
TRBJ1-1 | . | once | TRBV14 | TGTGCCAGCAGCCCGTACCAGGCGAACACTGAAGCTTTCTTT | CASSPYQANTEAFF